The present T cell receptor (beta chain) was sequenced within a study of T cell clones after liver transplantation. Study overall: Tolerant meant at least one year fully off immunosuppression without liver enzymes above twice normal. Study results and caveats: Graft donor-reactive T cells may have migrated into the graft rather than being deleted.

The CDR3 is 13 residues long. J was trimmed by 4 bases and V by 6 bases; bases with no gene match: 3. In germline, CDR1 is MNHEY, CDR2 SVGAGI. TCRdb's table, derived via immunoSEQ multiplex PCR, lists solely in-frame clones and lacks some. The table includes some 70,000 clones, 90% detected once. With regard to this clone: Its antigen is unidentified.

The V gene is TRBV6-5, the J gene TRBJ1-2; TRBD1 matches 9 bases. Sequencing was performed on CD4+ T cells from blood, taken before liver transplant. The TCR originated in a human donor who received a liver transplant. In DNA, the CDR3 is TGTGCCAGCAGGGACAGGGGAACCTATGGCTACACCTTC. Translating gives CASRDRGTYGYTF.